This is a list of T cell receptor beta chains from one sample in a study of neoadjuvant anti-PD-1 for oral cavity cancer. Profiled with immunoSEQ multiplex PCR; TCRdb holds only in-frame clones, not every one. The table records about 10,000 clones, under 75% of them present only once. Sample: PBMCs, taken after nivolumab (anti-PD-1) treatment. Receptors were obtained from a person between 35 and 79 years old with oral cavity squamous cell carcinoma. Each CDR3 is given with its conserved first and last residue. The D gene is left open where the match is weak. The size field is filled for only some rows; it gives once, few, many or a size class.

v_call: TRBV5-4
d_call: TRBD2
clone_size: few
j_call: TRBJ2-2
cdr3_nt: TGTGCCAGCAGCTTTGGGACTAGGGGTGAAGGGGAGCTGTTTTTT
cdr3_aa: CASSFGTRGEGELFF

v_call: TRBV27
d_call: .
clone_size: .
j_call: TRBJ1-4
cdr3_nt: TGTGCCAGCAGGACAACTAATGAAAAACTGTTTTTT
cdr3_aa: CASRTTNEKLFF

v_call: TRBV18
d_call: TRBD2
clone_size: .
j_call: TRBJ2-5
cdr3_nt: TGTGCCAGCTCACCGGGACTAGCGGGGCAAGAGACCCAGTACTTC
cdr3_aa: CASSPGLAGQETQYF

v_call: TRBV13
d_call: TRBD1
clone_size: .
j_call: TRBJ1-6
cdr3_nt: TGTGCCAGCAGCTCGCTAAGACAGGGGGTTTACAATTCACCCCTCCACTTT
cdr3_aa: CASSSLRQGVYNSPLHF

v_call: TRBV6-5
d_call: .
clone_size: .
j_call: TRBJ1-1
cdr3_nt: TGTGCCAGCAGTTACTCTTGGGCGAGAACTGAAGCTTTCTTT
cdr3_aa: CASSYSWARTEAFF

v_call: TRBV19
d_call: .
clone_size: .
j_call: TRBJ2-2
cdr3_nt: TGTGCCAGTAGTTCCGGGACGGTTATTTCGAGCACCGGGGAGCTGTTTTTT
cdr3_aa: CASSSGTVISSTGELFF

v_call: TRBV19
d_call: .
clone_size: .
j_call: TRBJ1-4
cdr3_nt: TGTGCCAGTAGTCCGCCCGGGAACCCAACTAATGAAAAACTGTTTTTT
cdr3_aa: CASSPPGNPTNEKLFF

v_call: TRBV11-2
d_call: .
clone_size: .
j_call: TRBJ1-1
cdr3_nt: TGTGCCCCAAGACGGGGTTACACTGAAGCTTTCTTT
cdr3_aa: CAPRRGYTEAFF

v_call: TRBV6-5
d_call: TRBD1
clone_size: .
j_call: TRBJ1-6
cdr3_nt: TGTGCCAGCGGAAGGACAGGGGGCGGTTCACCCCTCCACTTT
cdr3_aa: CASGRTGGGSPLHF

v_call: TRBV5-4
d_call: TRBD1
clone_size: once
j_call: TRBJ2-5
cdr3_nt: TGTGCCAGCAGCCAAGGGGACAGGTCCGGGGAGACCCAGTACTTC
cdr3_aa: CASSQGDRSGETQYF

v_call: TRBV5-1
d_call: TRBD2
clone_size: .
j_call: TRBJ2-1
cdr3_nt: TGCGCCAGCAGCGAAAGCGGGGGGTACAATGAGCAGTTCTTC
cdr3_aa: CASSESGGYNEQFF

v_call: TRBV2
d_call: .
clone_size: .
j_call: TRBJ1-1
cdr3_nt: TGTGCCAGCATTCGGACCGAGGGGGGATTAGCTTTCTTT
cdr3_aa: CASIRTEGGLAFF

v_call: TRBV5-1
d_call: TRBD1
clone_size: .
j_call: TRBJ2-1
cdr3_nt: TGCGCCAGCAGCCAACCTAACAGGGGGCAGGGCGATGAGCAGTTCTTC
cdr3_aa: CASSQPNRGQGDEQFF

v_call: TRBV13
d_call: .
clone_size: .
j_call: TRBJ2-3
cdr3_nt: TGTGCCAGCAGCGCCGGATGGGATACGCAGTATTTT
cdr3_aa: CASSAGWDTQYF

v_call: TRBV5-1
d_call: .
clone_size: once
j_call: TRBJ1-1
cdr3_nt: TGCGCCAGCAGACCGGACACGGCCTACACTGAAGCTTTCTTT
cdr3_aa: CASRPDTAYTEAFF

v_call: TRBV10-3
d_call: .
clone_size: .
j_call: TRBJ1-1
cdr3_nt: TGTGCCATCAGTGAGTCTGTGTCAGCTAACACTGAAGCTTTCTTT
cdr3_aa: CAISESVSANTEAFF

v_call: TRBV28
d_call: .
clone_size: .
j_call: TRBJ1-5
cdr3_nt: TGTGCCAGTAAGGCCCAGCGCCTAGGCAGCAATCAGCCCCAGCATTTT
cdr3_aa: CASKAQRLGSNQPQHF

v_call: TRBV29-1
d_call: .
clone_size: .
j_call: TRBJ1-1
cdr3_nt: TGCAGCGTGCCCAGGACAGCGCTTAACACTGAAGCTTTCTTT
cdr3_aa: CSVPRTALNTEAFF

v_call: TRBV2
d_call: TRBD2
clone_size: .
j_call: TRBJ2-1
cdr3_nt: TGTGCCAGCAGCCAGACTAGCGGGAGTAATGAGCAGTTCTTC
cdr3_aa: CASSQTSGSNEQFF

v_call: TRBV29-1
d_call: .
clone_size: .
j_call: TRBJ2-1
cdr3_nt: TGCAGCGTTTTGACAGCCGCCTACAATGAGCAGTTCTTC
cdr3_aa: CSVLTAAYNEQFF

v_call: TRBV19
d_call: .
clone_size: .
j_call: TRBJ1-2
cdr3_nt: TGTGCCAGTAGTATGTCTTACCCTAGCCATGGCTACACCTTC
cdr3_aa: CASSMSYPSHGYTF

v_call: TRBV7-8
d_call: TRBD2
clone_size: once
j_call: TRBJ2-2
cdr3_nt: TGTGCCAGCAGCTTAGCTGGAGGGCGGGAGGCCGGGGAGCTGTTTTTT
cdr3_aa: CASSLAGGREAGELFF

v_call: TRBV2
d_call: .
clone_size: .
j_call: TRBJ1-2
cdr3_nt: TGTGCCAGCAAAGCATATGGCTACACCTTC
cdr3_aa: CASKAYGYTF

v_call: TRBV9
d_call: .
clone_size: .
j_call: TRBJ1-1
cdr3_nt: TGTGCCAGCAGCGCCCCCGGGACTGGCATCTATAGGGTGAACACTGAAGCTTTCTTT
cdr3_aa: CASSAPGTGIYRVNTEAFF

v_call: TRBV5-1
d_call: .
clone_size: .
j_call: TRBJ2-3
cdr3_nt: TGCGCCAGCAGAGGTGGGGGAAGCACAGATACGCAGTATTTT
cdr3_aa: CASRGGGSTDTQYF

v_call: TRBV19
d_call: TRBD1
clone_size: .
j_call: TRBJ2-5
cdr3_nt: TGTGCCAGCTCTCGCGGGACAGGGGAGCGGCAAGAGACCCAGTACTTC
cdr3_aa: CASSRGTGERQETQYF

v_call: TRBV9
d_call: .
clone_size: .
j_call: TRBJ1-1
cdr3_nt: TGTGCCAGCAGCGTAGAATTTGGGGCCGCGAACACTGAAGCTTTCTTT
cdr3_aa: CASSVEFGAANTEAFF

v_call: TRBV5-5
d_call: .
clone_size: .
j_call: TRBJ1-4
cdr3_nt: TGTGCCAGCAGCCGCGGGGCTGCAACTAATGAAAAACTGTTTTTT
cdr3_aa: CASSRGAATNEKLFF

v_call: TRBV7-9
d_call: .
clone_size: .
j_call: TRBJ2-5
cdr3_nt: TGTGCCAGCAGCTTTTGGGCGCGCAAACAAGAGACCCAGTACTTC
cdr3_aa: CASSFWARKQETQYF

v_call: TRBV10-1
d_call: .
clone_size: few
j_call: TRBJ1-5
cdr3_nt: TGCGCCAGCAGTGAGGGAGGGACACAGCCCCAGCATTTT
cdr3_aa: CASSEGGTQPQHF

v_call: TRBV28
d_call: .
clone_size: .
j_call: TRBJ2-7
cdr3_nt: TGTGCCAGCAGCTTCGGGGGAACCCTCCTATGGGAGCAGTACTTC
cdr3_aa: CASSFGGTLLWEQYF

v_call: TRBV7-9
d_call: .
clone_size: .
j_call: TRBJ1-3
cdr3_nt: TGTGCCAGCAGCCCCGAAGCGAGAGGGGCTGGAAACACCATATATTTT
cdr3_aa: CASSPEARGAGNTIYF

v_call: TRBV20-1
d_call: .
clone_size: .
j_call: TRBJ1-1
cdr3_nt: TGCAGTGCTAGAACTGAAGCTTTCTTT
cdr3_aa: CSARTEAFF

v_call: TRBV19
d_call: .
clone_size: .
j_call: TRBJ2-3
cdr3_nt: TGTGCCAGTAGGGCTAAACGCCCTAGCACAGATACGCAGTATTTT
cdr3_aa: CASRAKRPSTDTQYF

v_call: TRBV7-9
d_call: .
clone_size: .
j_call: TRBJ1-5
cdr3_nt: TGTGCCAGCAGCTCGATGGGGGACGGCAATCAGCCCCAGCATTTT
cdr3_aa: CASSSMGDGNQPQHF

v_call: TRBV15
d_call: TRBD1
clone_size: few
j_call: TRBJ1-2
cdr3_nt: TGTGCCACCAGCAGCCCAGACAGGGCCTATGGCTACACCTTC
cdr3_aa: CATSSPDRAYGYTF

v_call: TRBV4-2
d_call: .
clone_size: .
j_call: TRBJ2-2
cdr3_nt: TGTGCCAGCAGTCCAGGGTCATCGAACACCGGGGAGCTGTTTTTT
cdr3_aa: CASSPGSSNTGELFF

v_call: TRBV21-1
d_call: .
clone_size: .
j_call: TRBJ1-4
cdr3_nt: TGTGCCAGCAGCCCCCCGATATCGAGGCGAAAACTGTTTTTT
cdr3_aa: CASSPPISRRKLFF

v_call: TRBV11-2
d_call: TRBD1
clone_size: .
j_call: TRBJ1-2
cdr3_nt: TGTGCCAGCAGCTTAGACAGGGGGCTGAGTGGCTACACCTTC
cdr3_aa: CASSLDRGLSGYTF